This T cell receptor beta chain was obtained from a study of blood T cell repertoires in COVID-19. In the study overall: Italy, Spain and the United States were the sources of the convalescent and acute COVID-19 samples. Sources were T cells, B-cell-depleted T cells, or PBMCs; the material itself was cDNA or gDNA.

V lost 5 bases and J 8 bases, leaving 9 bases between the germline ends. The germline CDR1 and CDR2 sequences are DFQATT and SNEGSKA (reference sequence). CDR3 length equals 11 residues. Original analysis: Reference gene primer amplification yielded estimated nucleated cell counts. The method was immunoSEQ multiplex PCR; TCRdb's version includes in-frame clones alone and lacks a portion of them. That table furnishes V, J and clone size, whereas the DNA furnished D and trimming. The sample has fewer than 85,000 clones, around four fifths seen once; the top ten hold approximately 20%. This sequence originates from a man in his 60s with acute or convalescent COVID-19. The sample comprised peripheral blood. V and J are TRBV20-1 and TRBJ1-4; tentatively, D is TRBD1 (5 bases). CDR3 bases: TGCAGTGCTCCTAGGACAGAAAAACTGTTTTTT. It encodes CSAPRTEKLFF.